This T cell receptor (beta chain) was retrieved from a study of blood T cell repertoires in COVID-19. In the study overall: Specimens from acute and convalescent COVID-19 originated in the United States, Italy and Spain.

Original data processing: Reference gene primer amplification yielded estimated nucleated cell counts. Produced via immunoSEQ multiplex PCR; TCRdb's table is partial and in-frame only. V and J calls and clone size follow that table, whereas D and trimming were derived from the DNA. The sample comprises about 130,000 clones, roughly 80% of which are singletons, and around 8.4% rests with the top ten. Trimming left V 5 bases short and J 4 bases short, with 17 bases between. The germline V gene encodes CDR1 SGHVS and CDR2 FQNEAQ. The CDR3 length is 15 residues. The participants were between roughly 18 and 89 years old and came from under 25 US areas. Cohort 3 donors were reported recovered after two negative PCRs, clearance, or symptom resolution. This clone was seen a single time.

The sequence came from a man aged 45-65 years who had recovered from COVID-19. Sequences were obtained from PBMCs or T cells enriched from blood (not recorded which). J is TRBJ2-5 and V is TRBV7-8, with D tentatively TRBD2 (6 bases). The CDR3 is CASSPTSRGTETQYF. The CDR3 bases are TGTGCCAGCAGCCCCACTTCACGGGGGACAGAGACCCAGTACTTC.